The T cell receptor beta chain under discussion was sequenced for a study of T cell responses to AZD1222 COVID-19 vaccine. Libraries were prepared by immunoSEQ multiplex PCR; TCRdb keeps only in-frame clonotypes and omits some of them. Here the sample spans approximately 260,000 clones, 80% to 95% being singletons. The CDR3 has 16 residues. Germline V gene data show CDR1 as SGHTA and CDR2 as FQGNSA. Trimming at V came to 2 bases and at J to 1 base, leaving 1 base not matched to a gene. The input for sequencing was peripheral blood, taken on day 0 of AZD1222 vaccination. The chain is built from TRBV7-2 and TRBJ2-3, with 12 bases that match TRBD2. This clonotype was obtained from an adult in good health. The CDR3 DNA sequence: TGTGCCAGCAGCTTATGGACTAGCGGGGGCACAGATACGCAGTATTTT. Protein: CASSLWTSGGTDTQYF.